This T cell receptor beta chain emerged from a study of T cell clonotyping in hematopoietic cell transplantation. Study-level background: Pretransplant recipient samples were taken after cytoreduction. Whole-study findings and limits: After transplant, recipient diversity fell while pathologically expanded clonotypes grew through day 180. Few recipient clonotypes overlapped donors; over 95% were de novo at given depth.

On this clone: What it recognizes is unknown.

Time point denoted: recipient sample about 28 days before transplant, after cytoreduction. Some clones are missing from TCRdb's copy, which holds only in-frame ones; the method was immunoSEQ multiplex PCR. The table has about 28,000 clones, under 95% seen once; the top ten hold around 2.1%. This sequence originates from a man aged 50 to 59 with acute myeloid leukemia. Some clones in this sample may be carry-over from other donors' samples. This specimen was peripheral blood mononuclear cells, taken before stem cell transplant.

The CDR3 DNA follows: TGTGCCAGCAGCGATGGGACAGGGGATTCACCCCTCCACTTT. It yields the protein CASSDGTGDSPLHF. The V call is TRBV9, the J call TRBJ1-6, with 10 bases matching TRBD1. J was trimmed by 8 bases and V by 3 bases; bases with no gene match: 2. The V gene's germline CDR1 is SGDLS and CDR2 YYNGEE. The CDR3 runs 14 residues.